Listed below are T cell receptor beta chains from one sample, sequenced in a study of blood T cells in healthy people across ages. One entry per CDR3 protein results from TCRdb running MiXCR on the 5' RACE reads. Found here are 1.8 million or so distinct CDR3 sequences, 35% to 50% of them singletons; the top ten hold 23%. The sample consisted of blood. The receptors were sampled from a human donor in good health. CDR3s include the opening cysteine and the closing phenylalanine or tryptophan. A D gene is named only where the DNA matches it firmly. Part of the rows lack a size; the others show once, few, many or a class for expanded clones.

CDR3 DNA: TGTGCCAGCAGCCAGAGCGGGGGGGCTGGTACGCAGTATTTT
CDR3 protein: CASSQSGGAGTQYF
clone size: NA
J gene: TRBJ2-3
D gene: TRBD2
CDR3 length: 14
V gene: TRBV7-6

CDR3 DNA: TGCAGTGCTAGAGATCACGCAGGGGGAGAGATTAATCAGCCCCAGCATTTT
CDR3 protein: CSARDHAGGEINQPQHF
clone size: NA
J gene: TRBJ1-5
D gene: TRBD1
CDR3 length: 17
V gene: TRBV20-1

CDR3 DNA: TGCAGCGTTGGTCCAGCGGGGCGCTCCTACGAGCAGTACTTC
CDR3 protein: CSVGPAGRSYEQYF
clone size: NA
J gene: TRBJ2-7
D gene: TRBD2
CDR3 length: 14
V gene: TRBV29-1

CDR3 DNA: TGTGCCAGCAGCCCTAATGGGGTCAATGAGCAGTTCTTC
CDR3 protein: CASSPNGVNEQFF
clone size: NA
J gene: TRBJ2-1
D gene: NA
CDR3 length: 13
V gene: TRBV7-3

CDR3 DNA: TGTGCCAGCGATAGGGACCCTCCGGCCAGCGAGCAGTACTTC
CDR3 protein: CASDRDPPASEQYF
clone size: NA
J gene: TRBJ2-7
D gene: NA
CDR3 length: 14
V gene: TRBV6-1

CDR3 DNA: TGTGCCAGCAGCTTAGGCAGGCTAGCGGGGACCTACGAGCAGTACTTC
CDR3 protein: CASSLGRLAGTYEQYF
clone size: NA
J gene: TRBJ2-7
D gene: TRBD2
CDR3 length: 16
V gene: TRBV7-2

CDR3 DNA: TGTGCCAGCAGTGTCCCAGGGGCGAACACCGGGGAGCTGTTTTTT
CDR3 protein: CASSVPGANTGELFF
clone size: NA
J gene: TRBJ2-2
D gene: NA
CDR3 length: 15
V gene: TRBV4-2

CDR3 DNA: TGTGCCAGCAGCCAAGTTATTCGGATTGGTAGCGGGTACACAGATACGCTGTATTTT
CDR3 protein: CASSQVIRIGSGYTDTLYF
clone size: NA
J gene: TRBJ2-3
D gene: TRBD2
CDR3 length: 19
V gene: TRBV4-2

CDR3 DNA: TGCAGCGTCGCAAGCGGACACCGAAACCCAGCAGGGGCAGATACGCAGTATTTT
CDR3 protein: CSVASGHRNPAGADTQYF
clone size: NA
J gene: TRBJ2-3
D gene: NA
CDR3 length: 18
V gene: TRBV29-1

CDR3 DNA: TGTGCCTCGAGCGGGGTTATCTACGAGCAGTACTTC
CDR3 protein: CASSGVIYEQYF
clone size: NA
J gene: TRBJ2-7
D gene: TRBD2
CDR3 length: 12
V gene: TRBV28

CDR3 DNA: TGTGCCATCAGTGGGGGCGGGGACTACGAGCAGTACTTC
CDR3 protein: CAISGGGDYEQYF
clone size: few
J gene: TRBJ2-7
D gene: NA
CDR3 length: 13
V gene: TRBV10-3

CDR3 DNA: TGTGCCACCAGTAGAACCAGGACAGGCCGCTTTTACAATGAGCAGTTCTTC
CDR3 protein: CATSRTRTGRFYNEQFF
clone size: few
J gene: TRBJ2-1
D gene: TRBD1
CDR3 length: 17
V gene: TRBV24-1

CDR3 DNA: TGTGCCAGCCAAGGGGGGGGAAGTCAGCCCCAGCATTTT
CDR3 protein: CASQGGGSQPQHF
clone size: few
J gene: TRBJ1-5
D gene: NA
CDR3 length: 13
V gene: TRBV6-2/TRBV6-3

CDR3 DNA: TGTGCCAGCAGTTTTGTAGCTCCCGGCACAGATACGCAGTATTTT
CDR3 protein: CASSFVAPGTDTQYF
clone size: NA
J gene: TRBJ2-3
D gene: NA
CDR3 length: 15
V gene: TRBV27

CDR3 DNA: TGTGCCAGCAGAAGGGGGGGTCTCTATGGCTACACCTTC
CDR3 protein: CASRRGGLYGYTF
clone size: NA
J gene: TRBJ1-2
D gene: NA
CDR3 length: 13
V gene: TRBV28

CDR3 DNA: TGTGCCAGCAGCTTAGCTGGACAGGGTCGCAACGAGCAGTACTTC
CDR3 protein: CASSLAGQGRNEQYF
clone size: few
J gene: TRBJ2-7
D gene: TRBD1
CDR3 length: 15
V gene: TRBV7-2

CDR3 DNA: TGCGCCAGCAGCCGACTCCTTGACTACGAGCAGTACTTC
CDR3 protein: CASSRLLDYEQYF
clone size: many
J gene: TRBJ2-7
D gene: NA
CDR3 length: 13
V gene: TRBV5-1

CDR3 DNA: TGCGCCAGCAGCGAAGGGGTTCACCTTAGCAATCAGCCCCAGCATTTT
CDR3 protein: CASSEGVHLSNQPQHF
clone size: many
J gene: TRBJ1-5
D gene: NA
CDR3 length: 16
V gene: TRBV4-3

CDR3 DNA: TGCAGTGCCCCGAGGGGACACGGTGGCACGGAGACCCAGTACTTC
CDR3 protein: CSAPRGHGGTETQYF
clone size: NA
J gene: TRBJ2-5
D gene: NA
CDR3 length: 15
V gene: TRBV20-1

CDR3 DNA: TGCAGCGGCGGTGGAAGTGAAGCTTTCTTT
CDR3 protein: CSGGGSEAFF
clone size: few
J gene: TRBJ1-1
D gene: NA
CDR3 length: 10
V gene: TRBV29-1

CDR3 DNA: TGTGCCAGCAGCTTCCGAATGGGGAACGAGCAGTACTTC
CDR3 protein: CASSFRMGNEQYF
clone size: NA
J gene: TRBJ2-7
D gene: NA
CDR3 length: 13
V gene: TRBV7-9

CDR3 DNA: TGCAGTGCCAAGGACAGTTCCTACAATGAGCAGTTCTTC
CDR3 protein: CSAKDSSYNEQFF
clone size: NA
J gene: TRBJ2-1
D gene: NA
CDR3 length: 13
V gene: TRBV20-1

CDR3 DNA: TGTGCCAGCATCGAAACTAGCGGGGGGGTTGGTTTTAACAATGAGCAGTTCTTC
CDR3 protein: CASIETSGGVGFNNEQFF
clone size: few
J gene: TRBJ2-1
D gene: TRBD2
CDR3 length: 18
V gene: TRBV7-2

CDR3 DNA: TGCGCCAGCAGCCAAGGCGGGGGAATTATTCAGCCCCAGCATTTT
CDR3 protein: CASSQGGGIIQPQHF
clone size: once
J gene: TRBJ1-5
D gene: NA
CDR3 length: 15
V gene: TRBV4-1

CDR3 DNA: TGTGCCAGCAGTCCTGACGGAAGTGCCACAGATACGCAGTATTTT
CDR3 protein: CASSPDGSATDTQYF
clone size: few
J gene: TRBJ2-3
D gene: NA
CDR3 length: 15
V gene: TRBV27

CDR3 DNA: TGTGCCAGCAGGGCCCGGGACAATCAGCCCCAGCATTTT
CDR3 protein: CASRARDNQPQHF
clone size: NA
J gene: TRBJ1-5
D gene: NA
CDR3 length: 13
V gene: TRBV12-3/TRBV12-4

CDR3 DNA: TGTGCCAGCTGTAACGGGCACGAGCAGTACTTC
CDR3 protein: CASCNGHEQYF
clone size: NA
J gene: TRBJ2-7
D gene: NA
CDR3 length: 11
V gene: TRBV6-2/TRBV6-3

CDR3 DNA: TGCAGTGCTAGGCCACAGGGATCTAATGAAAAACTGTTTTTT
CDR3 protein: CSARPQGSNEKLFF
clone size: NA
J gene: TRBJ1-4
D gene: NA
CDR3 length: 14
V gene: TRBV20-1

CDR3 DNA: TGTGCCAGCAGTGGGAGACAGGGTAGAAACATTCAGTACTTC
CDR3 protein: CASSGRQGRNIQYF
clone size: few
J gene: TRBJ2-4
D gene: TRBD1
CDR3 length: 14
V gene: TRBV28

CDR3 DNA: TGCAGCGTTGTCGTGGACAGGGATTACGAGCAGTACTTC
CDR3 protein: CSVVVDRDYEQYF
clone size: NA
J gene: TRBJ2-7
D gene: TRBD1
CDR3 length: 13
V gene: TRBV29-1

CDR3 DNA: TGTGCCAGCAGTTCCCCAGGCGAAATGGGGAGCTATGGCTACACCTTC
CDR3 protein: CASSSPGEMGSYGYTF
clone size: NA
J gene: TRBJ1-2
D gene: NA
CDR3 length: 16
V gene: TRBV28

CDR3 DNA: TGCAGCGTGACAGGGTTGTGGGGAACAGATACGCAGTATTTT
CDR3 protein: CSVTGLWGTDTQYF
clone size: few
J gene: TRBJ2-3
D gene: TRBD1
CDR3 length: 14
V gene: TRBV29-1

CDR3 DNA: TGCAGTGCTAGGTCCCGGGACAGCCCCTACGAGCAGTACTTC
CDR3 protein: CSARSRDSPYEQYF
clone size: NA
J gene: TRBJ2-7
D gene: TRBD1
CDR3 length: 14
V gene: TRBV20-1

CDR3 DNA: TGCGCCAGCAGCTTGGACCCGGGATCCTACGGTGAGCAGTTCTTC
CDR3 protein: CASSLDPGSYGEQFF
clone size: NA
J gene: TRBJ2-1
D gene: NA
CDR3 length: 15
V gene: TRBV5-1

CDR3 DNA: TGTGCCAGCAGCCAAGAGGTAAACACTGAAGCTTTCTTT
CDR3 protein: CASSQEVNTEAFF
clone size: many
J gene: TRBJ1-1
D gene: NA
CDR3 length: 13
V gene: TRBV3-1

CDR3 DNA: TGTGCCAGCAGCGGCGCGGTCGACGCCTACGAGCAGTACTTC
CDR3 protein: CASSGAVDAYEQYF
clone size: few
J gene: TRBJ2-7
D gene: NA
CDR3 length: 14
V gene: TRBV13

CDR3 DNA: TGTGCCAGCAGGCTGGACCGGATCTATGGCTACACCTTC
CDR3 protein: CASRLDRIYGYTF
clone size: NA
J gene: TRBJ1-2
D gene: NA
CDR3 length: 13
V gene: TRBV11-3

CDR3 DNA: TGTGCCAGCAGCTCGAACGGCGGGGGCTTCACAGATACGCAGTATTTT
CDR3 protein: CASSSNGGGFTDTQYF
clone size: NA
J gene: TRBJ2-3
D gene: NA
CDR3 length: 16
V gene: TRBV7-9

CDR3 DNA: TGTGCCAGCAGCCCTTTCGGTGGAGGGTATGGCTACACCTTC
CDR3 protein: CASSPFGGGYGYTF
clone size: NA
J gene: TRBJ1-2
D gene: NA
CDR3 length: 14
V gene: TRBV7-9

CDR3 DNA: TGCGCCAGCAGCCAAGCTACAGTTGGGGGGGAGGGCTACGAGCAGTACTTC
CDR3 protein: CASSQATVGGEGYEQYF
clone size: once
J gene: TRBJ2-7
D gene: TRBD2
CDR3 length: 17
V gene: TRBV4-1